This T cell receptor (beta chain) originates from a study of beta chain features in type 1 diabetes. General study results and limits: VDJ junctions from type 1 diabetes patients carried fewer insertions and larger deletions.

This CDR3 has 13 residues. Germline CDR1 is MDHEN and CDR2 is SYDVKM. With 3 bases removed from V and 7 bases from J, the gap between germline ends came to 12 bases. cDNA synthesis used the whole RNA isolate, giving expressed TCRB sequences. Naive, central memory and regulatory T cell samples produced a mean of about 4 million reads. Only in-frame clones appear in the TCRdb table, and some are missing; sequencing was by immunoSEQ multiplex PCR. Of approximately 380,000 clones in the sample, roughly 16% are singletons; the top ten hold around 0.02%. The table lists this clone with a few counts. Its specificity is unknown.

This chain joins TRBV28 and TRBJ1-2, with unresolved D. The origin of this receptor is a woman aged 18-29 years in good health. Specimen: naive CD4+ T cells from blood. Written as DNA, the CDR3 is TGTGCCAGCAGTTTCCGGGGAATGGTTGGCTACACCTTC. Translating it yields CASSFRGMVGYTF.